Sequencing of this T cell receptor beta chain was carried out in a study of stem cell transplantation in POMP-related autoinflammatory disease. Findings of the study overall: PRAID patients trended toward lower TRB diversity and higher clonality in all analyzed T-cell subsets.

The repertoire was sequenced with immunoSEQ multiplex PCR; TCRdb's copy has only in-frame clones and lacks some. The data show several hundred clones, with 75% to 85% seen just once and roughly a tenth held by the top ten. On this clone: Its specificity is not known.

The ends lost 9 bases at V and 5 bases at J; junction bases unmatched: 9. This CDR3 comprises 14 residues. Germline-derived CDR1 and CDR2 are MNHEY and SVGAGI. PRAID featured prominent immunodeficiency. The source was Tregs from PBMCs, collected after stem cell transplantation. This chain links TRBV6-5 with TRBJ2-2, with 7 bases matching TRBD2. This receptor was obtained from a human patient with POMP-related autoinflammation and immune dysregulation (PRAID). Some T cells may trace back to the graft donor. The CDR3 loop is CASRLGGGTGELFF. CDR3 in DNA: TGTGCCAGTCGGTTAGGCGGGGGTACCGGGGAGCTGTTTTTT.